Presented here are 18 T cell receptor beta chains from one specimen sequenced in a study of glioma-infiltrating T cells. Amplification of TCR alpha and beta CDR3 regions from RNA used iRepertoire nested multiplex PCR. TCRdb passed the multiplex PCR reads through MiXCR, listing each CDR3 protein once. Here the sample spans some 90,000 distinct CDR3 sequences, around 37% being singletons. Sequencing was carried out using glioma tissue, nonneoplastic brain tissue, or PBMCs (not recorded which). All receptors derive from a human donor with low-grade glioma or glioblastoma, undergoing nonglioma brain surgery, or in good health (not recorded which).

This clonotype was seen a single time. V and J are TRBV14 and TRBJ2-3; D remains unclear. The CDR3 consists of 15 residues. Germline CDR1 is SGHDN and CDR2 is FVKESK. Trimming stripped 4 bases from V and 6 bases from J, with 17 bases between. As DNA, the CDR3 is TGTGCCAGCAGCCCCGCCGATAGGGCGGTGGATACGCAGTATTTT. Its protein is CASSPADRAVDTQYF.

This clonotype has ten or more counts. J is TRBJ2-1 and V is TRBV12-3 or TRBV12-4; D gene uncertain. The CDR3 runs 13 residues. The V gene lost 4 bases and the J gene lost 5 bases, with 9 bases spanning the gap. The CDR3 DNA reads TGTGCCAGCAGTTCGCCGTCCCACAATGAGCAGTTCTTC. Protein product: CASSSPSHNEQFF.

The table lists this clonotype with many counts. The chain recombines TRBV20-1 with TRBJ1-3, with D perhaps TRBD1 (5 bases). This CDR3 is built from 16 residues. Trimming took 0 bases from V and 4 from J, leaving 16 bases between them. Germline-derived CDR1 and CDR2 are DFQATT and SNEGSKA (reference sequence). CDR3 loop: CSARDIKERGGNTIYF. In DNA form, the CDR3 reads TGCAGTGCTAGAGATATTAAGGAGAGGGGAGGAAACACCATATATTTT.

In this sample, this clonotype turned up many times. The V call is TRBV11-1, the J call TRBJ2-7; the D is unclear. This CDR3 has 12 residues. V was trimmed by 7 bases and J by 5 bases, leaving 12 bases between them. The germline V gene encodes CDR1 SGHAT and CDR2 FQDESV (reference sequence). The CDR3 here is CASTPGVHEQYF. DNA of the CDR3: TGTGCCAGCACCCCTGGGGTCCACGAGCAGTACTTC. Drawing the rest from reference TRBV11-1 and TRBJ2-7, the complete variable domain is EAEVAQSPRYKITEKSQAVAFWCDPISGHATLYWYRQILGQGPELLVQFQDESVVDDSQLPKDRFSAERLKGVDSTLKIQPAELGDSAMYLCASTPGVHEQYFGPGTRLTVT.

Comments on this clonotype: The junction does not match germline at one end; this may be a read error. The gene calls are TRBV7-2 and TRBJ2-1; D is perhaps TRBD1 (5 bases). Germline assignment: CDR1 SGHTA and CDR2 FQGNSA. The CDR3 covers 13 residues. The CDR3 loop reads CASSLTGNNKQFF. In DNA form, the CDR3 reads TGTGCCAGCAGCTTAACAGGAAACAATAAGCAGTTCTTC.

This clonotype came up many times. The rearrangement links TRBV19 to TRBJ2-1; TRBD1 matches 10 bases. Germline lookup yields CDR1 LNHDA and CDR2 SQIVND (reference sequence). Trimming at V came to 9 bases and at J to 0 bases, leaving 8 bases not matched to a gene. The CDR3 totals 16 residues. CDR3 in DNA: TGTGCCAGGCCGGACAGGGGGAAAAGCTCCTACAATGAGCAGTTCTTC. Amino acids: CARPDRGKSSYNEQFF. The variable domain in full, completed from reference TRBV19 and TRBJ2-1, reads DGGITQSPKYLFRKEGQNVTLSCEQNLNHDAMYWYRQDPGQGLRLIYYSQIVNDFQKGDIAEGYSVSREKKESFPLTVTSAQKNPTAFYLCARPDRGKSSYNEQFFGPGTRLTVL.

This clonotype was picked up many times. This chain uses TRBV20-1 with TRBJ1-1; tentative D call: TRBD1 (5 bases). CDR3 length equals 14 residues. Trimming took 1 base from V and 1 from J, leaving 10 bases between them. CDR1 and CDR2 from the germline V gene are DFQATT and SNEGSKA (reference sequence). CDR3 sequence reads: CSARAGTANTEAFF. In DNA form, the CDR3 reads TGCAGTGCTAGAGCCGGGACGGCGAACACTGAAGCTTTCTTT.

The rearrangement uses TRBV6-2 or TRBV6-3 and TRBJ2-5; possible D gene TRBD2, 7 bases. V gave up 0 bases and J gave up 1 base, with 9 bases separating them. Germline V gene lookup returns CDR1 MNHEY and CDR2 SVGEGT. CDR3 length: 15 amino acids. In nucleotides, the CDR3 is TGTGCCAGCAGTTACTCGGGGGGGCGCCAAGAGACCCAGTACTTC. Translated, it gives CASSYSGGRQETQYF.

The chain has TRBV6-5 and TRBJ1-1; tentative D call: TRBD1 (6 bases). Germline assignment: CDR1 MNHEY and CDR2 SVGAGI. The CDR3 has 15 residues. CDR3 coding DNA: TGTGTTAGCAGTTACCCGGGGGCTGGGAACACTGAAGCTTTCTTT. Protein: CVSSYPGAGNTEAFF.

Many counts were recorded for this clonotype. This sequence joins TRBV7-9 and TRBJ2-7; TRBD2 matches at 10 bases. V was pared by 8 bases and J by 4 bases, with 8 bases of the junction left unmatched. Germline loops: CDR1 SEHNR, CDR2 FQNEAQ (reference sequence). This CDR3 comprises 14 residues. CDR3: CASGQREGPYEQYF. DNA of the CDR3: TGTGCCAGCGGACAGCGGGAGGGCCCTTACGAGCAGTACTTC.

The chain couples TRBV29-1 to TRBJ2-3, with 9 bases fitting TRBD2. V lost 5 bases to trimming and J lost 0 bases; unmatched junction nucleotides: 12. This CDR3 comprises 17 residues. Germline V gives CDR1 SQVTM, CDR2 ANQGSEA. The CDR3: CSVWGLAGLPSTDTQYF. The DNA of the CDR3 is TGCAGCGTTTGGGGCCTAGCGGGACTTCCTAGCACAGATACGCAGTATTTT.

The V call is TRBV27, the J call TRBJ2-7, with 7 bases that match TRBD2. The CDR3 is 15 amino acids. J gave up 6 bases and V 3 bases, and 11 bases lay outside the gene matches. The germline V gene encodes CDR1 MNHEY and CDR2 SMNVEV (reference sequence). The CDR3 region has the DNA TGTGCCAGCAGTTTGTCGCAGAGCGGGGCTTGCGAGCAGTACTTC. Translation: CASSLSQSGACEQYF.

Points on this clonotype: With a much larger clone just one base away, this may be a read error. The chain has TRBV2 and TRBJ2-2, with 7 bases identical to TRBD1. Germline V gives CDR1 SNHLY, CDR2 FYNNEI. The CDR3 is 15 residues long. V was pared by 6 bases and J by 5 bases, with 9 bases of the junction left unmatched. In DNA, the CDR3 is TGTGCCAGCAGCTTGACAGGGAGAAGGACCGGGGAGCTGTTTTTT. Translation: CASSLTGRRTGELFF.

Concerning this clonotype: It may be a read error: a sequence one base away is much more abundant. This chain uses TRBV10-3 with TRBJ2-7; D is ambiguous. Germline CDR1 and CDR2: ENHRY and SYGVKD. The CDR3 has 17 residues. CDR3 loop: CAISESPSRSGSHEQYF. The CDR3, as DNA: TGTGCCATCAGTGAGTCACCCAGCAGGTCGGGCTCCCACGAGCAGTACTTC.

This clonotype was picked up many times. V and J are TRBV20-1 and TRBJ1-5; D is unresolved. The CDR3 spans 14 residues. Germline CDR1 is DFQATT and CDR2 is SNEGSKA (reference sequence). V was trimmed by 6 bases and J by 1 base, leaving 13 bases between them. CDR3 nucleotide sequence: TGCAGTGCCGCTAGGGCGGGCAGCAATCAGCCCCAGCATTTT. Translation gives CSAARAGSNQPQHF.

This clonotype was picked up many times. The gene calls are TRBV7-2 and TRBJ2-3; unclear D gene. The CDR3 runs to 13 residues. From germline, CDR1 is SGHTA and CDR2 FQGNSA. The V gene lost 1 base and the J gene lost 1 base, with 3 bases spanning the gap. The DNA for the CDR3 is TGTGCCAGCAGCTTAGGGGGCACAGATACGCAGTATTTT. Amino acid sequence: CASSLGGTDTQYF.

This clonotype showed up just once. A read error may produce the germline difference seen at one junction end. The chain combines TRBV24-1 with TRBJ2-1; D ambiguous. This CDR3 comprises 15 residues. The germline CDR1 and CDR2 sequences are KGHDR and SFDVKD. In DNA form, the CDR3 reads TGTGCCACCAGTGCCAGAAAGAGCTCCTGCAATGAGCAGTTCTTC. Its translation is CATSARKSSCNEQFF.

Points on this clonotype: One junction end disagrees with the germline gene, perhaps due to a read error. The rearrangement links TRBV6-1 to TRBJ1-3; no firm D call. The CDR3 runs 14 residues. Germline V gives CDR1 MNHNS, CDR2 SASEGT. The CDR3 sequence is CAISGWYSGSTIYF. As DNA, the CDR3 is TGTGCCATCAGTGGATGGTACTCTGGAAGCACCATATATTTT.